The 32 T cell receptor beta chains reported below all come from one sample, sequenced in a study of cytomegalovirus exposure and HLA in healthy donors. The method was immunoSEQ multiplex PCR; TCRdb's version includes in-frame clones alone and lacks a portion of them. The sample holds a few hundred thousand clones, 88% seen once. The specimen sequenced was PBMCs. The source of these receptors is a man aged 30 to 39 in good health and CMV-seronegative.

The chain has TRBV5-6 and TRBJ1-2; D is ambiguous. The length of the CDR3 is 13 residues. Trimming pared 4 bases from V and 8 bases from J, leaving 15 bases between. Germline CDR1 reads SGHDT; CDR2 reads YYEEEE. CDR3: CASSKRTVSGYTF. The CDR3 coding sequence is TGTGCCAGCAGCAAAAGGACTGTCAGCGGCTACACCTTC. Based on the CDR3 plus reference TRBV5-6 and TRBJ1-2, the full variable domain is DAGVTQSPTHLIKTRGQQVTLRCSPKSGHDTVSWYQQALGQGPQFIFQYYEEEERQRGNFPDRFSGHQFPNYSSELNVNALLLGDSALYLCASSKRTVSGYTFGSGTRLTVV.

This chain uses TRBV5-4 with TRBJ2-3, with TRBD1 matching over 8 bases. CDR1 is SGHNT, CDR2 YYREEE, per germline (reference sequence). J lost 3 bases, V lost 3 bases, and 6 bases had no gene match. The CDR3 runs 15 residues. The CDR3 region is CASSWFRTGTDTQYF. In DNA, the CDR3 is TGTGCCAGCAGCTGGTTCAGGACAGGGACAGATACGCAGTATTTT.

The chain combines TRBV7-8 with TRBJ1-5; 9 bases agree with TRBD1. V lost 3 bases, J lost 3 bases, and 15 bases stayed unmatched. CDR3 length equals 19 residues. Per the germline V gene, CDR1 is SGHVS and CDR2 is FQNEAQ. DNA of the CDR3: TGTGCCAGCAGCTTGGGCTCCGGGACAGGGCCTTCTTCCAATCAGCCCCAGCATTTT. This translates into CASSLGSGTGPSSNQPQHF.

V usage is TRBV25-1 and J usage is TRBJ2-5, with D tentatively TRBD2 (5 bases). CDR1 and CDR2 (germline): MGHDK, SYGVNS. V lost 8 bases and J 2 bases, leaving 15 bases between the germline ends. CDR3 size: 14 residues. The CDR3 reads CASGRGRGQETQYF. The CDR3 DNA reads as TGTGCCAGCGGACGTGGACGGGGTCAAGAGACCCAGTACTTC.

The chain joins TRBV4-1 to TRBJ2-7, with 7 bases identical to TRBD2. The germline gives CDR1 MGHRA, CDR2 YSYEKL. The V gene end was trimmed by 4 bases and the J gene end by 2 bases; junction bases not matched to a gene: 8. The CDR3 sequence is 15 residues long. The DNA for the CDR3 is TGCGCCAGCAGCCCCGTGGGGGGGGTCGCCTACGAGCAGTACTTC. Translation gives CASSPVGGVAYEQYF.

The chain joins TRBV6-6 to TRBJ1-2; 8 nucleotides agree with TRBD1. The CDR3 runs to 15 residues. CDR1 MNHNY and CDR2 SVGAGI come from the germline V gene (reference sequence). The V segment lost 0 bases and the J segment 1 base; nucleotides outside the gene matches: 1. The CDR3 DNA sequence: TGTGCCAGCAGTTACTCAGGACAGGGTAACTATGGCTACACCTTC. Residues: CASSYSGQGNYGYTF.

The chain has TRBV7-2 and TRBJ1-2; tentative D call: TRBD1 (6 bases). CDR1 is SGHTA and CDR2 is FQGNSA in the germline V gene. The ends were cut back, 0 bases at V and 6 bases at J, with 14 bases in the middle. This CDR3 spans 15 amino acids. DNA for the CDR3: TGTGCCAGCAGCTTAGCAGCGGGGGGCCTCAATGGCTACACCTTC. Amino acid sequence: CASSLAAGGLNGYTF.

The chain links TRBV10-2 to TRBJ1-1, with 8 bases fitting TRBD1. The CDR3 runs to 16 residues. The germline gives CDR1 WSHSY, CDR2 SAAADI. The V gene end was trimmed by 0 bases and the J gene end by 1 base; junction bases not matched to a gene: 4. Written as DNA, the CDR3 is TGCGCCAGCAGTGAGTCGCGGGGGACAGGGAACACTGAAGCTTTCTTT. The encoded protein is CASSESRGTGNTEAFF.

This chain uses TRBV2 with TRBJ2-5; D is uncertain. The CDR3 has 12 residues. V lost 8 bases, J lost 3 bases, and 10 bases lay in between. Germline assignment: CDR1 SNHLY and CDR2 FYNNEI. CDR3 in amino acids: CASVPEKETQYF. CDR3 bases: TGTGCCAGCGTACCGGAGAAAGAGACCCAGTACTTC.

This clone was recorded only once. The chain uses TRBV5-1 and TRBJ2-1; D perhaps matches TRBD2 (6 bases). V lost 1 base, J lost 4 bases, and 15 bases lay in between. Germline assignment: CDR1 SGHRS and CDR2 YFSETQ. This CDR3 region has 16 residues. CDR3 in amino acids: CASSLLASDTYNEQFF. CDR3 DNA: TGCGCCAGCAGCTTGTTGGCTAGCGACACATACAATGAGCAGTTCTTC.

This chain joins TRBV28 and TRBJ1-2, with 9 bases aligning to TRBD1. The CDR3 has 13 residues. From germline, CDR1 is MDHEN and CDR2 SYDVKM. J lost 8 bases, V lost 6 bases, and 7 bases had no gene match. In nucleotides, the CDR3 is TGTGCCAGCAGAAAACAGGGGGCGTTCGGCTACACCTTC. It is translated as CASRKQGAFGYTF.

This chain uses TRBV6-5 with TRBJ2-7; D is undetermined. CDR3 size: 14 residues. Germline loops: CDR1 MNHEY, CDR2 SVGAGI. The V end was cut by 7 bases, the J end by 3 bases, with 16 bases between. CDR3 nucleotide sequence: TGTGCCAGCAACCCAATTCCTAGTTTCTACGAGCAGTACTTC. Residues: CASNPIPSFYEQYF.

This clone was detected only a few times. V gene TRBV20-1 combines with J gene TRBJ2-1; D is undetermined. This CDR3 comprises 11 residues. Germline V lookup: CDR1 DFQATT, CDR2 SNEGSKA (reference sequence). With 5 bases removed from V and 9 bases from J, the gap between germline ends came to 11 bases. In DNA, the CDR3 is TGCAGTGCTGGTCGGGTTGGTGAGCAGTTCTTC. It yields the protein CSAGRVGEQFF.

J is TRBJ2-2 and V is TRBV5-1; D might be TRBD1 (5 bases). V was pared by 5 bases and J by 0 bases, with 11 bases between. CDR3 length: 15 residues. CDR1 is SGHRS, CDR2 YFSETQ, per germline. The CDR3 region is CASRSGRANTGELFF. DNA for the CDR3: TGCGCCAGCAGGTCGGGCAGGGCGAACACCGGGGAGCTGTTTTTT.

In the case of this clone: This clone may be a read error of a much larger clone one base away. The chain uses TRBV2 and TRBJ2-1; 13 nucleotides line up with TRBD2. Germline values: CDR1 SNHLY, CDR2 FYNNEI. V shed 5 bases, J shed 4 bases, and the junction held 2 bases outside the gene matches. The CDR3 runs 15 residues. The DNA for the CDR3 is TGTGCCAGCAGTACTAGCGGGGGGGTTTACAATGAGCAGTTCTTC. It codes for CASSTSGGVYNEQFF.

This clone was seen a single time. This sequence joins TRBV29-1 and TRBJ2-2, with 9 positions matching TRBD1. Germline V CDR1 and CDR2: SQVTM, ANQGSEA. CDR3 length: 15 amino acids. V trimming: 5 bases; J trimming: 4 bases; junction bases outside the gene matches: 8. CDR3 nucleotide sequence: TGCAGCGTTCCGGGACAGGGACCCTCCACCGGGGAGCTGTTTTTT. This gives the protein CSVPGQGPSTGELFF.

The chain employs TRBV7-9 and TRBJ2-5; possibly TRBD1 for D (5 bases). The CDR3 loop spans 13 amino acids. Trimming left V 3 bases short and J 3 bases short, with 8 bases between. CDR1 and CDR2 from the germline V gene are SEHNR and FQNEAQ (reference sequence). The CDR3 region has the DNA TGTGCCAGCAGCTTCGGCAGGGAAGAGACCCAGTACTTC. Amino acid sequence: CASSFGREETQYF.

This clone came up a few times. V and J are TRBV15 and TRBJ2-7; D is uncertain. The CDR3 is made up of 15 amino acids. Trimming removed 5 bases from V and 3 bases from J, with 17 bases in between. Looked up from germline, CDR1 is LNHNV and CDR2 is YYDKDF (reference sequence). DNA of the CDR3: TGTGCCACCAGCGTCGACTCATCGATGGTCTACGAGCAGTACTTC. It specifies CATSVDSSMVYEQYF. The variable domain in full, with the rest retrieved from reference TRBV15 and TRBJ2-7, is DAMVIQNPRYQVTQFGKPVTLSCSQTLNHNVMYWYQQKSSQAPKLLFHYYDKDFNNEADTPDNFQSRRPNTSFCFLDIRSPGLGDTAMYLCATSVDSSMVYEQYFGPGTRLTVT.

The V gene is TRBV18, the J gene TRBJ2-5, with D possibly matching TRBD1 (5 bases). Germline V gives CDR1 KGHSH, CDR2 LQKENI. The CDR3 has 14 residues. Trimming left V 0 bases short and J 3 bases short, with 8 bases between. The CDR3 bases are TGTGCCAGCTCACCACCAACAGGAGAAGAGACCCAGTACTTC. Amino acid sequence: CASSPPTGEETQYF.

CDR3 DNA: TGCGCCAGCAGCCCGAAAACTCCGGGACTAGCGGGCACAGATACGCAGTATTTT. Its translation is CASSPKTPGLAGTDTQYF. The J gene is TRBJ2-3, the V gene TRBV4-3; TRBD2 agrees at 11 bases. V was pared by 4 bases and J by 1 base, with 10 bases of the junction left unmatched. Germline CDR1 is LGHNA and CDR2 is YSLEER. There are 18 residues in the CDR3.

The rearrangement links TRBV10-3 to TRBJ2-7, with 9 bases aligning to TRBD1. J lost 4 bases, V lost 4 bases, and 5 bases had no gene match. This CDR3 is 14 amino acids long. CDR1 and CDR2 (germline): ENHRY, SYGVKD. In nucleotides, the CDR3 is TGTGCCATCAGTGGCACAGGGGGCAGGTACGAGCAGTACTTC. Amino acids: CAISGTGGRYEQYF.

This clone was picked up one time. This chain links TRBV19 with TRBJ2-6, with D maybe TRBD1 (5 bases). V was pared by 7 bases and J by 4 bases, with 14 bases between. This CDR3 contains 15 residues. Looked up from germline, CDR1 is LNHDA and CDR2 is SQIVND (reference sequence). CDR3 sequence (DNA): TGTGCCAGTACCCTGGGGCTTTCCGGGGCCAACGTCCTGACTTTC. It codes for CASTLGLSGANVLTF. Drawing the rest from reference TRBV19 and TRBJ2-6, the complete variable domain is DGGITQSPKYLFRKEGQNVTLSCEQNLNHDAMYWYRQDPGQGLRLIYYSQIVNDFQKGDIAEGYSVSREKKESFPLTVTSAQKNPTAFYLCASTLGLSGANVLTFGAGSRLTVL.

Points on this clone: Additional DNA sequences in this sample encode the identical CDR3. The CDR3 loop is CASSVVAGGTDTQYF. CDR3 DNA sequence: TGTGCCAGCAGCGTAGTGGCGGGGGGCACAGATACGCAGTATTTT. The rearrangement uses TRBV9 and TRBJ2-3; TRBD2 agrees at 7 bases. The CDR3 has 15 amino acids. Trimming at V came to 0 bases and at J to 1 base, leaving 2 bases not matched to a gene. The germline gives CDR1 SGDLS, CDR2 YYNGEE.

V is TRBV6-6 and J is TRBJ2-2; D unclear. The V and J ends lost 0 bases and 3 bases respectively, with 5 bases between them. Germline CDR1 reads MNHNY; CDR2 reads SVGAGI (reference sequence). This CDR3 comprises 14 residues. DNA of the CDR3: TGTGCCAGCAGTTACTCGTCAGACACCGGGGAGCTGTTTTTT. Protein product: CASSYSSDTGELFF.

The chain recombines TRBV6-5 with TRBJ2-7, with D possibly matching TRBD2 (6 bases). Germline V gene lookup returns CDR1 MNHEY and CDR2 SVGAGI. CDR3 length equals 12 residues. The germline V and J ends were trimmed by 6 bases and 4 bases, with 10 bases remaining between them. Here the CDR3 reads CASRGGNYEQYF. The CDR3 DNA follows: TGTGCCAGCAGGGGGGGAAATTACGAGCAGTACTTC.

V is TRBV5-1 and J is TRBJ1-2; 8 bases agree with TRBD1. This CDR3 contains 13 residues. The J segment lost 6 bases and the V segment lost 4 bases, leaving 5 bases of the junction unmatched. Germline CDR1 SGHRS, CDR2 YFSETQ. This chain's CDR3 is CASSVWTGNGYTF. In DNA, the CDR3 is TGCGCCAGCAGCGTATGGACAGGGAATGGCTACACCTTC. The full variable domain, in which reference TRBV5-1 and TRBJ1-2 provide the parts outside the CDR3, is KAGVTQTPRYLIKTRGQQVTLSCSPISGHRSVSWYQQTPGQGLQFLFEYFSETQRNKGNFPGRFSGRQFSNSRSEMNVSTLELGDSALYLCASSVWTGNGYTFGSGTRLTVV.

J is TRBJ1-1 and V is TRBV6-1; D ambiguous. With 3 bases removed from V and 4 bases from J, the gap between germline ends came to 12 bases. The V gene's germline CDR1 is MNHNS and CDR2 SASEGT. This CDR3 comprises 14 residues. CDR3 nucleotide sequence: TGTGCCAGCAGTGACGGAATGACTGGCACTGAAGCTTTCTTT. This codes for CASSDGMTGTEAFF.

CDR3 residues: CASSWEYDTDTQYF. The CDR3 region has the DNA TGCGCCAGCAGCTGGGAGTACGACACAGATACGCAGTATTTT. This rearrangement joins TRBV10-2 to TRBJ2-3; possibly TRBD2 for D (5 bases). V was shortened by 6 bases and J by 2 bases, with 12 bases between the two germline ends. CDR1 WSHSY and CDR2 SAAADI come from the germline V gene. The CDR3 is 14 amino acids.

Comment on this clone: The sample has other DNA sequences that encode this CDR3 too. The chain recombines TRBV6-1 with TRBJ1-1; D is unclear. Germline CDR1 and CDR2: MNHNS and SASEGT. The CDR3 has 15 amino acids. Trimming took 0 bases from V and 1 from J, leaving 9 bases between them. CDR3 coding DNA: TGTGCCAGCAGTGAAGCGCGACGGGAGAACACTGAAGCTTTCTTT. This codes for CASSEARRENTEAFF.

This clone was found a few times. The chain links TRBV10-1 to TRBJ2-7, with a possible D match to TRBD2 (6 bases). V was trimmed by 7 bases and J by 1 base, leaving 20 bases between them. Germline V gene sequence: CDR1 WNHNN, CDR2 SYGVQD (reference sequence). This CDR3 region has 16 residues. CDR3 in amino acids: CASIPTRGSSSYEQYF. In DNA form, the CDR3 reads TGCGCCAGCATCCCTACTCGGGGGAGTTCATCCTACGAGCAGTACTTC.

The CDR3 loop reads CASSATGENTEAFF. Here the CDR3 DNA reads TGTGCCAGCAGTGCGACAGGGGAGAACACTGAAGCTTTCTTT. The chain combines TRBV25-1 with TRBJ1-1; 8 nucleotides match TRBD1. V was clipped by 4 bases and J by 1 base; unmatched bases: 2. Germline V gene data show CDR1 as MGHDK and CDR2 as SYGVNS. This CDR3 is built from 14 residues.

Worth noting for this clone: This specimen includes other DNA sequences encoding the same CDR3. This chain links TRBV9 with TRBJ2-5; TRBD2 aligns across 11 bases. CDR1 and CDR2 (germline): SGDLS, YYNGEE. CDR3 length: 16 amino acids. J lost 4 bases, V lost 0 bases, and 5 bases had no gene match. CDR3 protein: CASSVGLAGGLETQYF. The CDR3 DNA is TGTGCCAGCAGCGTAGGGCTAGCGGGGGGACTAGAGACCCAGTACTTC.